This TCR beta chain was recovered during a study of T cell repertoires in cytomegalovirus infection. Study summary: CMV infection together with matching HLA type was indicated by public TCR beta signatures.

MiXCR, run by TCRdb on the reads, gives a single entry per CDR3 protein. The sample holds 200,000 to 300,000 distinct CDR3 sequences, roughly an eighth seen once. Germline V gene lookup returns CDR1 MGHRA and CDR2 YSYEKL. This CDR3 is 14 amino acids long. V was pared by 1 base and J by 1 base, with 6 bases between. The chain combines TRBV4-1 with TRBJ2-3; unclear D gene. What was sequenced was PBMCs. This sequence was found in a human donor in good health (CMV status not recorded). Some clones in this sample may be carry-over from other donors' samples. Here the CDR3 reads CASSQGAGTDTQYF. CDR3 nucleotides: TGCGCCAGCAGCCAAGGTGCCGGCACAGATACGCAGTATTTT.